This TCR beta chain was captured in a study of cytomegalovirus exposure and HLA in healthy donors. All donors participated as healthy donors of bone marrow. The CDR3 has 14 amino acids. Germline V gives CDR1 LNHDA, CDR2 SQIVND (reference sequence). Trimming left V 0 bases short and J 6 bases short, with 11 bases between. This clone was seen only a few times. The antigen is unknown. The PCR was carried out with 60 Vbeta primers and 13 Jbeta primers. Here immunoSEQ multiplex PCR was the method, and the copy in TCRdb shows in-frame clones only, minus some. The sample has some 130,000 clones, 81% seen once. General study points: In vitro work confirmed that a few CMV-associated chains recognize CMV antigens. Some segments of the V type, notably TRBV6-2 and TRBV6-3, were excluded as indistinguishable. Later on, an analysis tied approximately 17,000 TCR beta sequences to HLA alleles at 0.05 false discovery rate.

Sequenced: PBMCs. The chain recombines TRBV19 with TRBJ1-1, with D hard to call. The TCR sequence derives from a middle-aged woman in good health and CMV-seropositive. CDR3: CASSIDTSFAEAFF. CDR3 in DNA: TGTGCCAGTAGTATAGATACTAGTTTCGCTGAAGCTTTCTTT.